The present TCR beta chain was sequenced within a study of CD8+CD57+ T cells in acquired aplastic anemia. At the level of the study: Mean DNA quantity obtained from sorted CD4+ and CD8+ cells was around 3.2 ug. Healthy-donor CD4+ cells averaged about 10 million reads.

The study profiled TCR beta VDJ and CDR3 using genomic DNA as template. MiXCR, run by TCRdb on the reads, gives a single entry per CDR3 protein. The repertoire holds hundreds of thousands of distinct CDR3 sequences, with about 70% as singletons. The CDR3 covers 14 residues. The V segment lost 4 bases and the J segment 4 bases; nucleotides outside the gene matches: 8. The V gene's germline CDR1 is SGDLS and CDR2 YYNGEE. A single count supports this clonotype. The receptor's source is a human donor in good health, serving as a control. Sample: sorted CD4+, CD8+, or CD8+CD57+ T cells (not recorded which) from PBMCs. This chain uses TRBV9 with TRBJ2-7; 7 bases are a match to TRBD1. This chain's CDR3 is CASSPPTGSYEQYF. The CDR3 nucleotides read TGTGCCAGCAGCCCCCCGACAGGGAGTTACGAGCAGTACTTC. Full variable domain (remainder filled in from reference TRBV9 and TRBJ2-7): DSGVTQTPKHLITATGQRVTLRCSPRSGDLSVYWYQQSLDQGLQFLIQYYNGEERAKGNILERFSAQQFPDLHSELNLSSLELGDSALYFCASSPPTGSYEQYFGPGTRLTVT.